This entry describes one T cell receptor beta chain. What it binds is unknown. The same CDR3 is also encoded by other DNA sequences in this sample. All donors participated as healthy donors of bone marrow. The sample comes from a study of cytomegalovirus exposure and HLA in healthy donors. Overall study findings and caveats: It was around 160 TCR beta chains that were listed as cytomegalovirus-associated. Using a false discovery rate of 0.05, a later analysis showed that 16,951 TCR beta sequences were associated with HLA alleles. Later on, an analysis showed TCR association rates differing by HLA locus, with DRB1 the most and HLA-C the fewest.

Use of 60 Vbeta and 13 Jbeta primers characterized the PCR. The protocol was immunoSEQ multiplex PCR, while the TCRdb copy is restricted to in-frame clones and leaves out a portion. The repertoire holds 95,000 to 110,000 clones, with under 85% as singletons. The CDR3 consists of 14 residues. The V end lost 5 bases, the J end lost 0 bases, and 9 bases lay between the germline ends. The germline V gene has CDR1 SGHTA and CDR2 FQGNSA. The TCR sequence derives from a man aged 45 to 65 in good health and CMV-seropositive. The V and J genes are TRBV7-2 and TRBJ2-3, with D maybe TRBD1 (5 bases). The sequenced material came from PBMCs. The CDR3 is CASSPQGSTDTQYF. In DNA, the CDR3 is TGTGCCAGCAGCCCCCAGGGCAGCACAGATACGCAGTATTTT.